These 10 T cell receptor beta chains share one sample of origin, sequenced in a study of OX40 agonist ivuxolimab in advanced cancers. Libraries were prepared by immunoSEQ multiplex PCR; TCRdb keeps only in-frame clonotypes and omits some of them. The repertoire holds around 30,000 clones, with about nine tenths as singletons. Source: CD4+ or CD8+ T cells sorted from blood, taken in a trial of the OX40 agonist ivuxolimab. All receptors derive from an adult with an advanced solid tumor such as melanoma, head and neck, liver or kidney cancer.

The CDR3 protein is CASISGYKPEAFF. CDR3 in DNA: TGTGCCAGTATCTCGGGGTACAAGCCAGAAGCTTTCTTT. The V gene is TRBV19, the J gene TRBJ1-1; D is unresolved. The CDR3 totals 13 residues. V lost 7 bases and J lost 8, with 17 bases in between. Per germline, CDR1 LNHDA and CDR2 SQIVND (reference sequence).

The chain employs TRBV7-6 and TRBJ2-5; 8 positions agree with TRBD1. V lost 3 bases and J lost 4; bases outside the gene matches: 7. The CDR3 runs to 15 residues. Germline V gene sequence: CDR1 SGHVS, CDR2 FNYEAQ. CDR3 region: CASSLARGLGETQYF. The CDR3 DNA reads TGTGCCAGCAGCTTGGCCAGGGGGCTGGGAGAGACCCAGTACTTC. Together with reference TRBV7-6 and TRBJ2-5, the CDR3 gives the full variable domain: GAGVSQSPRYKVTKRGQDVALRCDPISGHVSLYWYRQALGQGPEFLTYFNYEAQQDKSGLPNDRFSAERPEGSISTLTIQRTEQRDSAMYRCASSLARGLGETQYFGPGTRLLVL.

The chain uses TRBV4-3 and TRBJ2-7; D is perhaps TRBD2 (7 bases). The CDR3 totals 17 residues. V was pared by 1 base and J by 6 bases, with 22 bases between. Germline V gives CDR1 LGHNA, CDR2 YSLEER. CDR3 region: CASSQVHGGGGQFEQYF. The CDR3 coding sequence is TGCGCCAGCAGCCAAGTCCACGGAGGGGGGGGCCAATTCGAGCAGTACTTC.

The V and J genes are TRBV5-4 and TRBJ2-7; no definite D call. V lost 0 bases and J 5 bases, leaving 6 bases between the germline ends. The CDR3 is 12 amino acids. The V gene's germline CDR1 is SGHNT and CDR2 YYREEE (reference sequence). As DNA, the CDR3 is TGTGCCAGCAGCTTGGCTGCTAACGAGCAGTACTTC. This translates into CASSLAANEQYF. The full variable domain, in which reference TRBV5-4 and TRBJ2-7 provide the parts outside the CDR3, is ETGVTQSPTHLIKTRGQQVTLRCSSQSGHNTVSWYQQALGQGPQFIFQYYREEENGRGNFPPRFSGLQFPNYSSELNVNALELDDSALYLCASSLAANEQYFGPGTRLTVT.

The chain combines TRBV5-1 with TRBJ2-1; possibly TRBD2 for D (5 bases). V was pared by 3 bases and J by 5 bases, with 9 bases between. The germline V gene encodes CDR1 SGHRS and CDR2 YFSETQ. This CDR3 has 13 residues. The CDR3 loop reads CASSSDWDNEQFF. DNA of the CDR3: TGCGCCAGCAGCTCGGACTGGGACAATGAGCAGTTCTTC.

J is TRBJ1-1 and V is TRBV4-1; 9 nucleotides line up with TRBD1. Germline V gives CDR1 MGHRA, CDR2 YSYEKL. V dropped 8 bases and J dropped 6; count of bases not matched to a gene: 13. The CDR3 length is 15 residues. This CDR3 reads CASRPSGTGLSEAFF. Here the CDR3 DNA reads TGCGCCAGCCGGCCCAGCGGGACAGGGTTGTCTGAAGCTTTCTTT.

The genes are TRBV30 and TRBJ2-7; D is tentatively TRBD1 or TRBD2 (5 bases each). The germline V and J ends were trimmed by 0 bases and 6 bases, with 12 bases remaining between them. Germline V gene data show CDR1 as GTSNPN and CDR2 as SVGIG (reference sequence). The CDR3 is 13 amino acids. This CDR3 reads CAWSVLVGTEQYF. The CDR3 DNA sequence: TGTGCCTGGAGTGTACTGGTAGGGACCGAGCAGTACTTC.

This clone was observed a handful of times. This sequence joins TRBV11-2 and TRBJ2-3, with TRBD2 matching 7 bases. The CDR3 contains 17 residues. Losses at the gene ends were 5 bases for V and 6 bases for J; bases not matched to a gene: 17. CDR1 is SGHAT, CDR2 FQNNGV, per germline. The CDR3 DNA reads TGTGCCAGCAGCCCTCTTTCGTGGGAGGGGCGGGGCGATACGCAGTATTTT. Translated, it gives CASSPLSWEGRGDTQYF. The full variable domain, its missing parts supplied by reference TRBV11-2 and TRBJ2-3, is EAGVAQSPRYKIIEKRQSVAFWCNPISGHATLYWYQQILGQGPKLLIQFQNNGVVDDSQLPKDRFSAERLKGVDSTLKIQPAKLEDSAVYLCASSPLSWEGRGDTQYFGPGTRLTVL.

The table lists this clone with a count of one. This chain joins TRBV11-3 and TRBJ2-5; 9 bases line up with TRBD2. The J call is doubtful: the DNA matches TRBJ2-7 better. The CDR3 runs to 16 residues. Looked up from germline, CDR1 is SGHNT and CDR2 is YENEEA. The CDR3 protein is CASSLSGRPDGYEQYF. For the CDR3, the DNA is TGTGCCAGCAGCTTAAGCGGGAGGCCGGATGGCTACGAGCAGTACTTC.

This chain connects TRBV6-5 to TRBJ1-4, with 9 bases aligning to TRBD1. V was pared by 6 bases and J by 11 bases, with 7 bases of the junction left unmatched. The CDR3 length is 13 residues. Germline V gene lookup returns CDR1 MNHEY and CDR2 SVGAGI. CDR3 sequence reads: CASSLRDRVKLFF. Here the CDR3 DNA reads TGTGCCAGCAGCCTCCGGGACAGGGTTAAACTGTTTTTT.